Shown below are 23 T cell receptor beta chains from a single sample sequenced in a study of CD8+ T cells in alopecia areata. The sample's treatment: oral pan-JAK inhibitor, 5-10 mg twice daily. Once RNA had been extracted, it was reverse transcribed into cDNA to act as the sequencing template. Sequencing was performed with immunoSEQ multiplex PCR; in TCRdb, only in-frame clones are kept and a portion is missing. The sample carries 150,000 to 200,000 clones, 64% recorded once. Here the sequenced sample was CD4+ T cells sorted from blood, taken around week 50, from a patient treated with tofacitinib. The origin of the receptors is a human donor with alopecia areata.

V is TRBV5-6 and J is TRBJ2-3; the match to TRBD2 covers 13 bases. The CDR3 loop spans 16 amino acids. The J segment lost 2 bases and the V segment lost 2 bases, leaving 2 bases of the junction unmatched. Germline loops: CDR1 SGHDT, CDR2 YYEEEE. Written as DNA, the CDR3 is TGTGCCAGCAGCTTTGGACTAGCGGGGGCCACAGATACGCAGTATTTT. Translating it yields CASSFGLAGATDTQYF.

This chain uses TRBV6-5 with TRBJ1-1, with D tentatively TRBD1 (5 bases). The germline gives CDR1 MNHEY, CDR2 SVGAGI. The CDR3 covers 14 residues. With 6 bases removed from V and 0 bases from J, the gap between germline ends came to 11 bases. The CDR3 spells CASRADSVNTEAFF. The CDR3 DNA follows: TGTGCCAGCAGGGCCGACAGCGTGAACACTGAAGCTTTCTTT.

As regards this clone: The identical CDR3 is also encoded by other nucleotide sequences in the sample. CDR3 bases: TGCAGCGTCGGGGAAATGAACACTGAAGCTTTCTTT. The encoded protein is CSVGEMNTEAFF. The chain has TRBV29-1 and TRBJ1-1; D unresolved. The germline V and J ends were trimmed by 6 bases and 0 bases, with 8 bases remaining between them. Germline V gene data show CDR1 as SQVTM and CDR2 as ANQGSEA. The CDR3 has 12 residues.

This clone was seen a few times. This chain uses TRBV29-1 with TRBJ2-7; possibly TRBD1 or TRBD2 for D (5 bases each). This CDR3 has 15 amino acids. Trimming removed 4 bases from V and 3 bases from J, with 19 bases in between. Germline CDR1 is SQVTM and CDR2 is ANQGSEA. CDR3 sequence (DNA): TGCAGCGTTGTTGGGCTGGGGGAAACCCTCTACGAGCAGTACTTC. Translation gives CSVVGLGETLYEQYF.

This clone has only one observation. The DNA of the CDR3 is TGTGCCTGGATGTCGGGGTCTGGCTACACCTTC. Translating gives CAWMSGSGYTF. The chain uses TRBV30 and TRBJ1-2; D is ambiguous. V was clipped by 4 bases and J by 7 bases, with 10 bases between them. This CDR3 comprises 11 residues. Germline-derived CDR1 and CDR2 are GTSNPN and SVGIG (reference sequence).

This clone was counted once. This sequence joins TRBV29-1 and TRBJ1-2; the D is unclear. Germline loops: CDR1 SQVTM, CDR2 ANQGSEA. Trimming stripped 0 bases from V and 3 bases from J, with 23 bases between. The CDR3 sequence is 18 residues long. CDR3 residues: CSVEDTYHFLEQDYGYTF. The CDR3 bases are TGCAGCGTTGAAGACACGTACCACTTTTTGGAGCAGGACTATGGCTACACCTTC.

The chain is built from TRBV30 and TRBJ1-6, with a possible D match to TRBD1 (6 bases). The CDR3 runs 15 residues. Trimming removed 0 bases at V and 6 bases at J, with 12 bases between. The germline CDR1 and CDR2 sequences are GTSNPN and SVGIG (reference sequence). CDR3 loop: CAWSVLTGSNSPLHF. CDR3 coding DNA: TGTGCCTGGAGTGTACTGACAGGTTCTAATTCACCCCTCCACTTT.

This clone was seen just once. J is TRBJ1-1 and V is TRBV9; TRBD1 matches 9 bases. The germline V gene encodes CDR1 SGDLS and CDR2 YYNGEE. Trimming at V came to 0 bases and at J to 0 bases, leaving 12 bases not matched to a gene. The length of the CDR3 is 19 residues. In DNA form, the CDR3 reads TGTGCCAGCAGCGTAGTCCCGTCGACAGGGGGTAACATGAACACTGAAGCTTTCTTT. As protein: CASSVVPSTGGNMNTEAFF.

This clone was detected many times. This rearrangement joins TRBV5-4 to TRBJ2-2; D is ambiguous. This CDR3 spans 13 amino acids. V was cut by 0 bases and J by 6 bases, with 6 bases left in between. Germline CDR1 is SGHNT and CDR2 is YYREEE (reference sequence). CDR3 protein: CASSLAQPGELFF. CDR3 bases: TGTGCCAGCAGCTTGGCTCAGCCCGGGGAGCTGTTTTTT.

A word on this clone: Other DNA variants within this sample encode the same CDR3. This chain links TRBV15 with TRBJ2-3; 10 positions match TRBD2. The CDR3 consists of 15 residues. The V segment lost 1 base and the J segment 3 bases; nucleotides outside the gene matches: 1. Germline assignment: CDR1 LNHNV and CDR2 YYDKDF (reference sequence). As DNA, the CDR3 is TGTGCCACCAGCAGAGGACTAGCGGGTACAGATACGCAGTATTTT. Translation gives CATSRGLAGTDTQYF. Supplemented by reference TRBV15 and TRBJ2-3, the full variable domain reads DAMVIQNPRYQVTQFGKPVTLSCSQTLNHNVMYWYQQKSSQAPKLLFHYYDKDFNNEADTPDNFQSRRPNTSFCFLDIRSPGLGDTAMYLCATSRGLAGTDTQYFGPGTRLTVL.

This clone was observed once. The chain uses TRBV25-1 and TRBJ2-2; 7 bases fit TRBD2. Germline assignment: CDR1 MGHDK and CDR2 SYGVNS. The CDR3 spans 14 residues. The ends lost 2 bases at V and 5 bases at J; junction bases unmatched: 2. CDR3 in DNA: TGTGCCAGCAGTGAACCGCGGGGGACCGGGGAGCTGTTTTTT. It encodes CASSEPRGTGELFF. The full variable domain, completed using reference TRBV25-1 and TRBJ2-2, is EADIYQTPRYLVIGTGKKITLECSQTMGHDKMYWYQQDPGMELHLIHYSYGVNSTEKGDLSSESTVSRIRTEHFPLTLESARPSHTSQYLCASSEPRGTGELFFGEGSRLTVL.

V is TRBV4-2 and J is TRBJ1-1; a possible D gene is TRBD1 (5 bases). The V gene's germline CDR1 is LGHNA and CDR2 YNFKEQ. This CDR3 contains 17 residues. V gave up 0 bases and J gave up 0 bases, with 14 bases separating them. The DNA for the CDR3 is TGTGCCAGCAGCCAAGACGGAGTGGGCAGGGTGAACACTGAAGCTTTCTTT. Its protein is CASSQDGVGRVNTEAFF.

Only a few counts were recorded for this clone. The V and J genes are TRBV28 and TRBJ2-3; D is perhaps TRBD2 (5 bases). Trimming stripped 6 bases from V and 0 bases from J, with 10 bases between. This CDR3 is 14 amino acids long. The germline V gene has CDR1 MDHEN and CDR2 SYDVKM. CDR3 loop: CASRRDSSTDTQYF. The CDR3 DNA sequence: TGTGCCAGCAGACGGGATTCTAGCACAGATACGCAGTATTTT.

This clone was picked up a small number of times. V gene TRBV6-1 combines with J gene TRBJ1-2, with TRBD1 identical over 9 bases. Trimming cost V 4 bases and J 5 bases; bases outside gene matches: 5. The CDR3 loop spans 14 amino acids. Germline-derived CDR1 and CDR2 are MNHNS and SASEGT. The CDR3 is CASSATGGGYGYTF. The CDR3 DNA reads as TGTGCCAGCAGTGCCACAGGGGGCGGGTATGGCTACACCTTC.

The chain carries TRBV28 and TRBJ1-2, with TRBD1 matching over 7 bases. V lost 5 bases, J lost 5 bases, and 8 bases stayed unmatched. The CDR3 sequence is 14 residues long. From germline, CDR1 is MDHEN and CDR2 SYDVKM. The CDR3 bases are TGTGCCAGCAGTCCACACGGGACAGCGTATGGCTACACCTTC. This gives the protein CASSPHGTAYGYTF.

This clone has just a few counts. A junction boundary mismatches the germline segment, possibly from a read error. The chain joins TRBV11-2 to TRBJ2-5; TRBD2 matches 8 bases. There are 15 residues in the CDR3. CDR1 and CDR2 (germline): SGHAT, FQNNGV. CDR3 region: CASSYSGVAREAQYF. In DNA, the CDR3 is TGTGCCAGCAGCTATAGCGGGGTAGCCCGAGAGGCCCAGTACTTC.

CDR3 sequence reads: CSVVSRQQFF. In DNA, the CDR3 is TGCAGCGTTGTAAGCCGGCAGCAGTTCTTC. The chain uses TRBV29-1 and TRBJ2-1; no definite D call. The V and J ends lost 4 bases and 11 bases respectively, with 9 bases between them. The CDR3 spans 10 residues. Germline V gene sequence: CDR1 SQVTM, CDR2 ANQGSEA.

Here the CDR3 DNA reads TGCGCCAGCAGCTTTGGAAGCCGTCAGGAGGGCGAGCAGTACTTC. Translating it yields CASSFGSRQEGEQYF. The chain links TRBV5-1 to TRBJ2-7; a weak D match, TRBD2 (6 bases). Germline CDR1 reads SGHRS; CDR2 reads YFSETQ. V was cut by 2 bases and J by 6 bases, with 18 bases left in between. The CDR3 sequence is 15 residues long.

This clone was found a few times. The chain links TRBV30 to TRBJ2-3, with TRBD2 matching 7 bases. The CDR3 has 14 amino acids. Germline CDR1 is GTSNPN and CDR2 is SVGIG (reference sequence). J was trimmed by 2 bases and V by 3 bases; bases with no gene match: 5. CDR3 protein: CAWSVAGVTDTQYF. The CDR3 nucleotides are TGTGCCTGGAGCGTCGCGGGAGTCACAGATACGCAGTATTTT.

This clone was seen more than once but under ten times. V and J are TRBV30 and TRBJ2-5; D ambiguous. CDR3 length: 11 amino acids. V was trimmed by 0 bases and J by 7 bases, leaving 6 bases between them. CDR1 is GTSNPN and CDR2 is SVGIG in the germline V gene (reference sequence). The CDR3 is CAWSVEVTQYF. The DNA for the CDR3 is TGTGCCTGGAGTGTAGAGGTGACCCAGTACTTC.

This clone was counted between two and nine times. The rearrangement joins TRBV6-6 to TRBJ2-5; D not certain. The germline V gene has CDR1 MNHNY and CDR2 SVGAGI (reference sequence). V dropped 0 bases and J dropped 5 bases, with 10 bases sitting between them. This CDR3 has 14 residues. The CDR3 coding sequence is TGTGCCAGCAGTTACTCGAGTTTTACCGAGACCCAGTACTTC. Protein sequence: CASSYSSFTETQYF.

Comment on this clone: Within the sample, other DNA sequences also encode this same CDR3. This chain uses TRBV29-1 with TRBJ2-7; D is undetermined. The CDR3 consists of 11 residues. Trimming pared 6 bases from V and 1 base from J, leaving 7 bases between. The germline V gene has CDR1 SQVTM and CDR2 ANQGSEA. Here the CDR3 DNA reads TGCAGCGTAGGACGATCCTACGAGCAGTACTTC. This encodes CSVGRSYEQYF.

This chain links TRBV14 with TRBJ2-1, with 8 bases identical to TRBD2. Germline V gene sequence: CDR1 SGHDN, CDR2 FVKESK. V lost 3 bases to trimming and J lost 1 base; unmatched junction nucleotides: 5. The CDR3 has 16 amino acids. The CDR3 DNA is TGTGCCAGCAGCCATACTAGCGGAATATCCTACAATGAGCAGTTCTTC. It is translated as CASSHTSGISYNEQFF. Looking up the rest from reference TRBV14 and TRBJ2-1 gives the full variable domain: EAGVTQFPSHSVIEKGQTVTLRCDPISGHDNLYWYRRVMGKEIKFLLHFVKESKQDESGMPNNRFLAERTGGTYSTLKVQPAELEDSGVYFCASSHTSGISYNEQFFGPGTRLTVL.